The 9 T cell receptor beta chains in this list originate from one sample, sequenced in a study of T-cell reconstitution after alpha-beta-depleted transplantation in children. Molecular barcoding with unique molecular identifiers was used for the TCRbeta library. TCRdb called the PCR reads again in MiXCR, with one record for every CDR3 protein. The sample yields about 420,000 distinct CDR3 sequences, about a sixth seen once. Here the sequenced sample was PBMCs, mostly from graft donor cells, taken 360 days after TCRalphabeta/CD19-depleted stem cell transplant. The receptors originated from a boy under two years old who had a stem cell transplant for Wiskott-Aldrich syndrome, so the T cells may come from the graft donor.

The chain uses TRBV20-1 and TRBJ1-5, with TRBD1 matching over 8 bases. Germline assignment: CDR1 DFQATT and CDR2 SNEGSKA (reference sequence). The junction had 2 bases not matched to a gene; V was cut back by 1 base and J by 12 bases. There are 11 residues in the CDR3. The CDR3 spells CSARAGGLQHF. The DNA of the CDR3 is TGCAGTGCTAGAGCAGGGGGCCTCCAGCATTTT.

The sample holds a few counts of this clonotype. The V gene is TRBV20-1, the J gene TRBJ1-6; TRBD1 matches at 8 bases. The germline CDR1 and CDR2 sequences are DFQATT and SNEGSKA (reference sequence). Trimming removed 6 bases from V and 6 bases from J; junction bases left unmatched: 10. The CDR3 contains 15 residues. CDR3 DNA sequence: TGCAGTGCCCCTGTGGGGGACAGGCTTAATTCACCCCTCCACTTT. Translation gives CSAPVGDRLNSPLHF.

CDR3 sequence reads: CSAPAGRGETQYF. The CDR3 DNA follows: TGCAGTGCGCCTGCGGGGCGCGGAGAGACCCAGTACTTC. The rearrangement links TRBV20-1 to TRBJ2-5; TRBD2 is a possible D gene (6 bases). The length of the CDR3 is 13 residues. Trimming left V 6 bases short and J 4 bases short, with 15 bases between. Germline V gene sequence: CDR1 DFQATT, CDR2 SNEGSKA (reference sequence).

This clonotype is a singleton in its sample. The CDR3 here is CASHFREQKDTQYF. CDR3 DNA sequence: TGTGCCAGCCATTTCAGGGAGCAGAAAGATACGCAGTATTTT. This chain uses TRBV2 with TRBJ2-3; D is perhaps TRBD1 or TRBD2 (5 bases each). The CDR3 is 14 amino acids. Germline-derived CDR1 and CDR2 are SNHLY and FYNNEI. The V end lost 8 bases, the J end lost 5 bases, and 17 bases lay between the germline ends.

This clonotype was seen more than once but under ten times. The J gene is TRBJ2-7, the V gene TRBV4-1; maybe TRBD1 (7 bases). The CDR3 has 13 residues. CDR1 and CDR2 from the germline V gene are MGHRA and YSYEKL. The germline V and J ends were trimmed by 8 bases and 6 bases, with 17 bases remaining between them. The DNA for the CDR3 is TGCGCCAGCCGACAGGGCGGAGGGTTCGAGCAGTACTTC. Protein: CASRQGGGFEQYF.

This clonotype has a count of ten or more. The genes are TRBV12-3 or TRBV12-4 and TRBJ2-7, with D perhaps matching TRBD1 (6 bases). The V gene lost 5 bases and the J gene lost 2 bases, with 16 bases spanning the gap. The CDR3 runs to 15 residues. CDR3 sequence reads: CASSAPRQDTYEQYF. The CDR3 DNA reads TGTGCCAGCAGTGCACCGAGACAGGACACCTACGAGCAGTACTTC.

The chain combines TRBV5-1 with TRBJ1-5; D is ambiguous. V was trimmed by 0 bases and J by 3 bases, leaving 10 bases between them. This CDR3 is 15 amino acids long. Germline V gives CDR1 SGHRS, CDR2 YFSETQ. CDR3 region: CASSLGGRDNQPQHF. The CDR3, as DNA: TGCGCCAGCAGCTTGGGAGGACGGGACAATCAGCCCCAGCATTTT.

This clonotype was counted between two and nine times. The chain recombines TRBV6-5 with TRBJ2-2; D call uncertain. Trimming removed 2 bases from V and 1 base from J, with 14 bases in between. Per germline, CDR1 MNHEY and CDR2 SVGAGI. CDR3 length: 17 residues. CDR3 amino acids: CASSYHLTGRNTGELFF. CDR3 DNA: TGTGCCAGCAGTTACCACCTGACCGGGCGGAACACCGGGGAGCTGTTTTTT.

The chain has TRBV5-1 and TRBJ1-3; D unclear. There are 15 residues in the CDR3. Germline V gene lookup returns CDR1 SGHRS and CDR2 YFSETQ. V lost 0 bases to trimming and J lost 0 bases, with 7 bases between them. The CDR3 DNA reads TGCGCCAGCAGCTTGGACGGCAACTCTGGAAACACCATATATTTT. As protein: CASSLDGNSGNTIYF.